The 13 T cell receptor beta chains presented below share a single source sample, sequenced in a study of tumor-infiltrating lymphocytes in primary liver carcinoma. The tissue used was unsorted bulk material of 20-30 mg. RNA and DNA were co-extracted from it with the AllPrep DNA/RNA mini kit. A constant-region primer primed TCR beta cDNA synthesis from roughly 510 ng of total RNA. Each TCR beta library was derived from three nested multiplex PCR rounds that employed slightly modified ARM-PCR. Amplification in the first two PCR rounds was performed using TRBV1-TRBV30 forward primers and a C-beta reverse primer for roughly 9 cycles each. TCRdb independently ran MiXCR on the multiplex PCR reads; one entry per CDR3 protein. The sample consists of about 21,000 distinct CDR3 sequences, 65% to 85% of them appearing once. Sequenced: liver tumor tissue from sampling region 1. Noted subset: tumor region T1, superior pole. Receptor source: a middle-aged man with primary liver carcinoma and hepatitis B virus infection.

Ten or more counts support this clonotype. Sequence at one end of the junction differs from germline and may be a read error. CDR3 DNA sequence: TGCGCCAGCAACTTGGACAGGACTACCCGCACAGATACGCAGTATTTT. This sequence encodes CASNLDRTTRTDTQYF. This rearrangement joins TRBV5-1 to TRBJ2-3, with D perhaps matching TRBD1 (7 bases). This CDR3 has 16 amino acids. Germline V CDR1 and CDR2: SGHRS, YFSETQ.

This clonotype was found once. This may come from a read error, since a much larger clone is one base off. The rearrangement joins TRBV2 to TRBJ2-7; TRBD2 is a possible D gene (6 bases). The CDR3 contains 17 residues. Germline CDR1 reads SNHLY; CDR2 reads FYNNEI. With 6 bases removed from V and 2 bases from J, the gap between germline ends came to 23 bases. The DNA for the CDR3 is TGTGCCAGCAGGGGGACTGGCGCGGGATCTGCTACCTACGAGCAGTACTTC. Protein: CASRGTGAGSATYEQYF.

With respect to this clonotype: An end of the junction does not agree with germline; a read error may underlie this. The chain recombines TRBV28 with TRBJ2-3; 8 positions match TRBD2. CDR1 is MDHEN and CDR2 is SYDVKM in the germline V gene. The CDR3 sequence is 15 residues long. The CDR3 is CASNTAGVESDTQYF. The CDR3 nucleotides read TGTGCCAGCAACACAGCGGGAGTCGAGTCAGATACACAGTATTTT.

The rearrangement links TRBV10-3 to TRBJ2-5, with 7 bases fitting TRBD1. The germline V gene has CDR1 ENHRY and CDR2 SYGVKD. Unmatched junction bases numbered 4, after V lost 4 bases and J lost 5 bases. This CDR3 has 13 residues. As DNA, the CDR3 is TGTGCCATCAGTGTCAGGGGGTGTGAGACCCAGTACTTC. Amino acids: CAISVRGCETQYF.

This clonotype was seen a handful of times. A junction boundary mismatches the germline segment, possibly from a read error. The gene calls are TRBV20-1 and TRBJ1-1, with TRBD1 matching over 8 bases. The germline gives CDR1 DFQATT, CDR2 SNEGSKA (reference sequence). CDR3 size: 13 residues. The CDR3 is CIATSTGDTEAFF. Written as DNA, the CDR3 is TGCATTGCTACTTCGACAGGGGACACTGAAGCTTTCTTT.

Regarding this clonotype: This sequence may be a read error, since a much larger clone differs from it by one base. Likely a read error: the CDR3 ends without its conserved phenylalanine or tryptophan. CDR3 residues: CASSQESSYNSPLHC. The CDR3 DNA reads as TGCGCCAGCAGCCAAGAGAGCTCCTATAATTCACCCCTCCACTGT. The J gene is TRBJ1-6, the V gene TRBV4-3, with D unresolved. Germline loops: CDR1 LGHNA, CDR2 YSLEER. CDR3 length equals 15 residues. V was shortened by 0 bases and J by 0 bases, with 3 bases between the two germline ends.

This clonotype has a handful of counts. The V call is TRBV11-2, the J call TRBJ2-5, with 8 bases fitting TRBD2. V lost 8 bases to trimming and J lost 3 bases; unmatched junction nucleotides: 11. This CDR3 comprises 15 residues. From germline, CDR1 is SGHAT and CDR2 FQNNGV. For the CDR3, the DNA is TGTGCCAGCCAAACTCCTGGCGGGGGGAAAGAGACCCAGTACTTC. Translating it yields CASQTPGGGKETQYF.

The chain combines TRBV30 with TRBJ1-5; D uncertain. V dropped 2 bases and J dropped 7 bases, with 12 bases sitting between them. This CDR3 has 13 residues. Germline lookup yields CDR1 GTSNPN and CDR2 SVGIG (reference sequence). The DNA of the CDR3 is TGTGCCTGGAGTACCGCTGGGGTCCAGCCCCAGCATTTT. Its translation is CAWSTAGVQPQHF. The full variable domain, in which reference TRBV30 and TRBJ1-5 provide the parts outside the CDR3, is SQTIHQWPATLVQPVGSPLSLECTVEGTSNPNLYWYRQAAGRGLQLLFYSVGIGQISSEVPQNLSASRPQDRQFILSSKKLLLSDSGFYLCAWSTAGVQPQHFGDGTRLSIL.

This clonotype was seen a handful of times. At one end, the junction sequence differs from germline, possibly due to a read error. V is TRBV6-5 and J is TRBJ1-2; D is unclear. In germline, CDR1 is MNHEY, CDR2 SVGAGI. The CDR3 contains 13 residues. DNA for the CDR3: TGTACCAGTGCACCGGGATCCAACTATGGCTACACCTTC. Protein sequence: CTSAPGSNYGYTF.

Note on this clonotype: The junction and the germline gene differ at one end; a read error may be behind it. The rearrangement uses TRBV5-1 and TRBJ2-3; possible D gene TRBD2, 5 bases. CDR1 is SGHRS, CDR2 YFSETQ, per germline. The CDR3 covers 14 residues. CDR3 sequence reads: CASSSDLGTDTRYF. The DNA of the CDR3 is TGCGCCAGCAGCTCGGACTTGGGCACAGATACGCGGTATTTT.

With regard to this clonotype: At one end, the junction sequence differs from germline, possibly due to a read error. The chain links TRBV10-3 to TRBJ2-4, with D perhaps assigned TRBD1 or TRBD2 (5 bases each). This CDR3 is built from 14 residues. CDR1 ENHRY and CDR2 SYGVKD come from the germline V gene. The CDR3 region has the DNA TGTGCCATCAGTGACCGGGGCGAGAAAAACATTCAGTGCTTC. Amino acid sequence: CAISDRGEKNIQCF.

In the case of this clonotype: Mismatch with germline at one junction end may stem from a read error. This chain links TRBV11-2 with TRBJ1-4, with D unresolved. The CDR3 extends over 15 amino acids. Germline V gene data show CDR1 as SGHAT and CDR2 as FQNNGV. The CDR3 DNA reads TGTGTCAGCAGCTTAGACGGGTTCCCTAATGAAAAAATGTTTTTT. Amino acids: CVSSLDGFPNEKMFF.

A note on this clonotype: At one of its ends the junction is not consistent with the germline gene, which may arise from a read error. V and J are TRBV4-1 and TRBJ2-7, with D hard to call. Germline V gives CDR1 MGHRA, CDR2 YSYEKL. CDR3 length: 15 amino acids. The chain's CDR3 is CASTQDLEGDYEQYF. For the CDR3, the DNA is TGCGCCAGCACCCAAGATTTGGAAGGTGACTACGAGCAGTACTTC.